These T cell receptor beta chains were read from a single sample in a study of blood T cell repertoires in COVID-19. Only in-frame clones appear in the TCRdb table, and some are missing; sequencing was by immunoSEQ multiplex PCR. Of approximately 170,000 clones listed, 83% are singletons. The sample consisted of peripheral blood. Receptors were obtained from a woman aged 80 or older with acute or convalescent COVID-19. Each CDR3 is given with its conserved first and last residue. The D gene is left open where the match is weak. Some rows have no size entry. The others give once, few or many, or a class for an expanded clone.

TRBD1	few	TRBV19	TRBJ1-2	CASSAISGTGDYGYTF	TGTGCCAGTAGTGCGATCTCCGGGACAGGCGATTATGGCTACACCTTC
NA	NA	TRBV2	TRBJ2-2	CASSEGSSRNTGELFF	TGTGCCAGCAGTGAAGGGTCTAGCAGAAACACCGGGGAGCTGTTTTTT
NA	many	TRBV4-3	TRBJ1-4	CASSQAGGGANRMFF	TGCGCCAGCAGCCAAGCGGGCGGAGGTGCTAATAGAATGTTTTTT
TRBD2	NA	TRBV25-1	TRBJ2-1	CASSGLAGANEQFF	TGTGCCAGCAGTGGACTAGCGGGAGCGAATGAGCAGTTCTTC
NA	NA	TRBV5-1	TRBJ2-2	CASSPELDTLNTGELFF	TGCGCCAGCAGCCCCGAACTGGACACTCTGAACACCGGGGAGCTGTTTTTT
NA	NA	TRBV5-5	TRBJ2-7	CASSEFARDAYEQYF	TGTGCCAGCAGCGAGTTTGCCCGGGATGCCTACGAGCAGTACTTC
TRBD1	NA	TRBV4-1	TRBJ1-2	CASSQVGQGANYGYTF	TGCGCCAGCAGCCAAGTCGGACAGGGAGCTAACTATGGCTACACCTTC
TRBD1	NA	TRBV5-4	TRBJ2-5	CASSLRTGAETQYF	TGTGCCAGCAGCTTGAGGACAGGGGCAGAGACCCAGTACTTC
TRBD1	once	TRBV7-2	TRBJ2-2	CASSIQGANTGELFF	TGTGCCAGCAGCATACAGGGGGCGAACACCGGGGAGCTGTTTTTT
NA	once	TRBV2	TRBJ2-4	CASIPGGGAHINIQYF	TGTGCCAGCATCCCTGGAGGAGGGGCGCACATAAACATTCAGTACTTC
TRBD2	NA	TRBV11-2	TRBJ2-5	CASSFIGGGETQYF	TGTGCCAGCAGCTTCATCGGGGGAGGGGAGACCCAGTACTTC
NA	once	TRBV7-2	TRBJ1-2	CASSSPPNYGYTF	TGTGCCAGCAGCTCCCCCCCGAACTATGGCTACACCTTC
NA	NA	TRBV7-2	TRBJ1-2	CASSTKGGGYYGYTF	TGTGCCAGCAGCACCAAGGGAGGGGGTTACTATGGCTACACCTTC
TRBD2	few	TRBV19	TRBJ2-2	CASSILAGGDTGELFF	TGTGCCAGTAGTATCTTAGCGGGAGGGGACACCGGGGAGCTGTTTTTT
NA	once	TRBV6-4	TRBJ2-7	CASSDPLVGAADYEQYF	TGTGCCAGCAGTGACCCACTGGTGGGAGCGGCCGACTACGAGCAGTACTTC
TRBD1	NA	TRBV5-4	TRBJ2-5	CASSFYRGARSGWETQYF	TGTGCCAGCAGCTTCTACAGGGGAGCGCGCTCGGGTTGGGAGACCCAGTACTTC
NA	NA	TRBV6-2/TRBV6-3	TRBJ2-3	CASSKRRSGSTDTQYF	TGTGCCAGCAGTAAACGCCGGAGCGGGAGCACAGATACGCAGTATTTT
NA	NA	TRBV6-5	TRBJ2-7	CASRRRKNAYEQYF	TGTGCCAGCAGACGGAGAAAGAACGCCTACGAGCAGTACTTC
NA	NA	TRBV29-1	TRBJ2-3	CSVELADTQYF	TGCAGCGTTGAGCTAGCAGATACGCAGTATTTT
NA	NA	TRBV6-5	TRBJ1-2	CASSLSTANYGYTF	TGTGCCAGCAGTTTGTCTACCGCTAACTATGGCTACACCTTC
TRBD1	NA	TRBV2	TRBJ1-4	CASSEGGTVLEKLFF	TGTGCCAGCAGTGAAGGAGGGACAGTACTAGAAAAACTGTTTTTT
NA	NA	TRBV6-5	TRBJ2-5	CASKARVIQETQYF	TGTGCCAGCAAGGCCAGGGTTATACAAGAGACCCAGTACTTC
TRBD1	NA	TRBV7-2	TRBJ2-7	CASSTRTGGSYEQYF	TGTGCCAGCAGCACCCGGACAGGGGGCTCCTACGAGCAGTACTTC
TRBD1	few	TRBV7-6	TRBJ1-6	CASSLVARGQYNSPLHF	TGTGCCAGCAGCTTAGTGGCTAGGGGACAGTATAATTCACCCCTCCACTTT
NA	NA	TRBV7-9	TRBJ1-3	CASSLLNSGNTIYF	TGTGCCAGCAGCCTCCTAAACTCTGGAAACACCATATATTTT
TRBD1	NA	TRBV5-1	TRBJ2-7	CASKFGDRDYEQYF	TGCGCCAGCAAGTTCGGGGACAGAGACTACGAGCAGTACTTC
NA	NA	TRBV29-1	TRBJ2-2	CSVGGARVPGELFF	TGCAGCGTTGGCGGCGCCCGGGTTCCCGGGGAGCTGTTTTTT
NA	NA	TRBV20-1	TRBJ2-5	CSASSQETQYF	TGCAGTGCTAGTTCGCAAGAGACCCAGTACTTC
NA	NA	TRBV28	TRBJ2-7	CASSLQGGYSYEQYF	TGTGCCAGCAGTTTACAGGGGGGATACTCCTACGAGCAGTACTTC
NA	NA	TRBV6-5	TRBJ1-1	CATRRRGAKDTEAFF	TGTGCCACCAGAAGGCGGGGGGCGAAGGACACTGAAGCTTTCTTT
TRBD2	NA	TRBV2	TRBJ2-7	CASSPGTNPEQYF	TGTGCCAGCTCTCCGGGGACTAACCCCGAGCAGTACTTC
NA	NA	TRBV11-2	TRBJ1-1	CASGSQKRTEAFF	TGTGCCAGCGGGAGCCAGAAAAGGACTGAAGCTTTCTTT
NA	NA	TRBV30	TRBJ1-5	CAWSQGTGNQPQHF	TGTGCCTGGAGTCAGGGTACGGGCAATCAGCCCCAGCATTTT
NA	few	TRBV9	TRBJ1-4	CASSVEPGVREKLFF	TGTGCCAGCAGCGTAGAACCGGGGGTCCGTGAAAAACTGTTTTTT
NA	NA	TRBV6-2/TRBV6-3	TRBJ2-7	CASSYRRLNGVTYEQYF	TGTGCCAGCAGTTACCGCCGACTGAACGGGGTAACCTACGAGCAGTACTTC
NA	NA	TRBV7-9	TRBJ1-3	CASSATISENTIYF	TGTGCCAGCAGCGCAACAATATCTGAAAACACCATATATTTT
NA	once	TRBV9	TRBJ1-3	CASSVAQGGPGNTIYF	TGTGCCAGCAGCGTAGCCCAAGGGGGTCCTGGAAACACCATATATTTT
NA	NA	TRBV24-1	TRBJ1-4	CATSVQVRKKLFF	TGTGCCACCAGTGTCCAGGTAAGGAAAAAACTGTTTTTT
NA	NA	TRBV28	TRBJ2-1	CASGGSRAASEQFF	TGTGCCAGCGGGGGGTCTAGAGCCGCATCTGAGCAGTTCTTC
NA	NA	TRBV19	TRBJ1-2	CASSPSGGATGYTF	TGTGCCAGTAGTCCTAGTGGGGGCGCGACCGGCTACACCTTC
TRBD1	NA	TRBV12-5	TRBJ1-2	CASGLDETGGAYGYTF	TGTGCTAGTGGTTTGGACGAAACAGGGGGCGCATATGGCTACACCTTC
TRBD1	NA	TRBV29-1	TRBJ2-4	CSVPGQGTNIQYF	TGCAGCGTCCCTGGACAGGGAACAAACATTCAGTACTTC
TRBD1	NA	TRBV5-4	TRBJ2-1	CASSPPTGTYNEQFF	TGTGCCAGCAGCCCACCGACAGGGACCTACAATGAGCAGTTCTTC
NA	once	TRBV25-1	TRBJ2-7	CASRNRVSYEQYF	TGTGCCAGCAGGAACAGAGTCTCCTACGAGCAGTACTTC